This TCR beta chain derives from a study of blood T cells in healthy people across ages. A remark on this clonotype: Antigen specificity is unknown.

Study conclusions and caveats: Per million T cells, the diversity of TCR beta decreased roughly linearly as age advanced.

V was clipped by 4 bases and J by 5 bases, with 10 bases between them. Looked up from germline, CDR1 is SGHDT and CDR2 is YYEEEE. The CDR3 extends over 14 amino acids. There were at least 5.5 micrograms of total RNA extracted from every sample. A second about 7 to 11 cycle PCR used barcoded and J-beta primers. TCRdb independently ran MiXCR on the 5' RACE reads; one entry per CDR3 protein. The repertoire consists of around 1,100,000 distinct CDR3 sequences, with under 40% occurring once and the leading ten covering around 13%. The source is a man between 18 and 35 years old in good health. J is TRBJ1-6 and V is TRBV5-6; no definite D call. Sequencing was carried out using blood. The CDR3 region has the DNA TGTGCCAGCAGCCCGGGATTGCATAATTCACCCCTCCACTTT. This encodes CASSPGLHNSPLHF.